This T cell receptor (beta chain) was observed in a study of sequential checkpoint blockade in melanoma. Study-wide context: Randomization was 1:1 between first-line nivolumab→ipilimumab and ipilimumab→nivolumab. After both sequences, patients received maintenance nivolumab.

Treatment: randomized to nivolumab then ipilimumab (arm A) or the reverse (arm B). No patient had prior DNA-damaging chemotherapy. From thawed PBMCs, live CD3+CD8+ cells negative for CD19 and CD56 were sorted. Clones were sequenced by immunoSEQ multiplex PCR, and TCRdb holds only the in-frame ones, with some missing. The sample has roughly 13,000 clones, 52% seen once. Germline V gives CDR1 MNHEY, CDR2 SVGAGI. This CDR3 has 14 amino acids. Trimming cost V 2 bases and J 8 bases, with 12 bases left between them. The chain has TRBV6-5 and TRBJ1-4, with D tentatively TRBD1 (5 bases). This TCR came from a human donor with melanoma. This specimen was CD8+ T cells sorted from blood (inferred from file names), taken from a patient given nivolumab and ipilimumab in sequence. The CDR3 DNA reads TGTGCCAGCAGTTACCTCAGGGTAGGGGAAAAACTGTTTTTT. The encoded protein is CASSYLRVGEKLFF.